The T cell receptor beta chain described here comes from a study of Ad26.COV2.S vaccination and SARS-CoV-2 variants. For the study at large: Donor joined the COV1001 Ad26.COV2.S trial arm. The authors gave Ad26.COV2.S intramuscularly, either once or twice 56 days apart.

This CDR3 has 14 residues. Treatment reported: 15 to 20 received Ad26.COV2.S at low or high dose, single or two shots; about 5 received placebo; per-sample allocation not given. The investigators took samples on day 63 after the first vaccine or placebo injection. Whoever gave the sample was an adult aged 18-55 years in Boston. Here immunoSEQ multiplex PCR was the method, and the copy in TCRdb shows in-frame clones only, minus some. Of 410,000 or so clones in the sample, approximately 92% were seen once. This chain joins TRBV21-1 and TRBJ2-7; the DNA was not compared with TRBD1, the D call given in the table. TRBV21-1 constitutes a pseudogene. Sample: peripheral blood, taken in a trial of Ad26.COV2.S vaccine versus placebo. This TCR came from a person aged 18 to 65 who received the Ad26.COV2.S COVID-19 vaccine or a placebo. CDR3 loop: CASSKVTGVYEQYF. The CDR3 coding sequence is TGTGCCAGCAGCAAAGTAACAGGGGTCTACGAGCAGTACTTC.